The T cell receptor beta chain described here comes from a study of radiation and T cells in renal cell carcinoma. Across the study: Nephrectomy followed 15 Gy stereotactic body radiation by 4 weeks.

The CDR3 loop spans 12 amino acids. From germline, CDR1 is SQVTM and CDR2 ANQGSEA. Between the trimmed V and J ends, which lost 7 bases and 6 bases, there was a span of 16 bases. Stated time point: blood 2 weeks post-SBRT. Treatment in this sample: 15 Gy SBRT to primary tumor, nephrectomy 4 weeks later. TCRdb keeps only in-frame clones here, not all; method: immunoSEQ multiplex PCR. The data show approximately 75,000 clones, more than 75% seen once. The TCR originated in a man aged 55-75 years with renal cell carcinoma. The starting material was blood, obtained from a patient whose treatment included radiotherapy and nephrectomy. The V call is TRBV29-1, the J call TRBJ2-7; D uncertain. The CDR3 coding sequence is TGCAGCGGCGGAGAGAACGCCGGCGAGCAGTACTTC. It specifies CSGGENAGEQYF.